This is a list of T cell receptor beta chains from one sample in a study of T-cell reconstitution after alpha-beta-depleted transplantation in children. TCRdb ran MiXCR on the PCR reads and lists one entry per CDR3 protein. Of some 490,000 distinct CDR3 sequences listed, under 15% are singletons. Source: PBMCs from the stem cell graft donor, taken from the stem cell graft. These receptors were collected from a human donor who donated a stem cell graft to a child with combined immunodeficiency. Each CDR3 is given with its conserved first and last residue. The order of the fields is V gene, J gene, CDR3 protein.

TRBV7-3	TRBJ2-1	CASRVTSANNEQFF
TRBV6-1	TRBJ1-5	CASRKGGVNNQPQHF
TRBV3-1	TRBJ1-2	CASSPRGDGYGYTF
TRBV5-1	TRBJ1-4	CASSSRQGGEKLFF
TRBV12-3/TRBV12-4	TRBJ2-5	CASSARDRDQETQYF
TRBV30	TRBJ1-4	CAWSPRLDEKLFF
TRBV29-1	TRBJ2-3	CSVEGGRDSTDTQYF
TRBV7-9	TRBJ2-7	CASRGVEGEQYF
TRBV27	TRBJ2-7	CASSFPAGGSSYEQYF
TRBV4-1	TRBJ1-3	CASSHSGSWYF
TRBV12-3/TRBV12-4	TRBJ1-2	CASSSAGGWILSGYTF
TRBV9	TRBJ2-3	CASSASGTGGDTQYF
TRBV29-1	TRBJ2-7	CSVDSQGESYEQYF
TRBV29-1	TRBJ1-2	CSVEDLYLLTGDGYTF
TRBV7-2	TRBJ2-7	CASSLESSGLYEQYF
TRBV7-2	TRBJ2-1	CASNPRGRLSSYNEQFF
TRBV12-3/TRBV12-4	TRBJ1-4	CASSWGPEKLFF
TRBV7-2	TRBJ2-3	CASSLAYSTDTQYF
TRBV10-3	TRBJ2-2	CAISESTSGVTGELFF
TRBV3-1	TRBJ2-5	CASSQGTFTGETQYF
TRBV9	TRBJ2-7	CASSVGSGLSYEQYF
TRBV6-1	TRBJ1-6	CASRQGQGYSPLHF
TRBV30	TRBJ2-2	CAWTRQGATGELFF
TRBV7-9	TRBJ1-1	CASGLQGATEAFF
TRBV3-1	TRBJ2-2	CASSQGFNTGELFF
TRBV14	TRBJ1-4	CASSQTGATNEKLFF
TRBV7-9	TRBJ2-2	CASSVTQGARTGELFF
TRBV29-1	TRBJ2-1	CSVQTSGRKDEQFF
TRBV24-1	TRBJ1-5	CATSDPSRNQPQHF
TRBV12-3/TRBV12-4	TRBJ2-1	CASSFRLRDNEQFF
TRBV9	TRBJ2-7	CASSPPGSSRMEQYF
TRBV2	TRBJ2-1	CASREYGTSSHNEQFF
TRBV30	TRBJ2-7	CAWSAGLYRYF
TRBV12-3/TRBV12-4	TRBJ2-7	CASSLARGTGISYEQYF
TRBV6-2/TRBV6-3	TRBJ2-7	CASSPVGDPYEQYF
TRBV12-3/TRBV12-4	TRBJ1-2	CASSLEERGYTF